This TCR beta chain was profiled in a study of beta chain features in type 1 diabetes. Study-level background: The study found patients and healthy donors alike in age, gender and cell yields.

Broader study findings: All four CD4+ subsets from Type 1 diabetes patients carried moderately but significantly shorter TCRB CDR3s. Whether TCRB rearrangement is influenced by HLA type was left unresolved in this analysis. Fewer junction insertions and more nucleotide deletions appeared in type 1 diabetes patients.

This clone occurred a few times. Its antigen is not known. Reverse transcribing all isolated RNA meant expressed TCRB transcripts were sequenced. Naive, central memory and regulatory T cell samples averaged roughly 3.5 million reads. Sequenced by immunoSEQ multiplex PCR; TCRdb stores in-frame clones only, minus some. The sample lists over 200,000 clones, around 9.9% occurring once. The clonotype originates from a young man with type 1 diabetes. Sequencing was carried out using naive CD4+ T cells from blood.

CDR3: CASSALQGRETQYF. CDR3 bases: TGTGCCAGCAGTGCGCTACAGGGCCGGGAGACCCAGTACTTC. V and J are TRBV25-1 and TRBJ2-5; possibly TRBD1 for D (6 bases). The CDR3 consists of 14 residues. Germline V lookup: CDR1 MGHDK, CDR2 SYGVNS. With 4 bases removed from V and 5 bases from J, the gap between germline ends came to 14 bases.